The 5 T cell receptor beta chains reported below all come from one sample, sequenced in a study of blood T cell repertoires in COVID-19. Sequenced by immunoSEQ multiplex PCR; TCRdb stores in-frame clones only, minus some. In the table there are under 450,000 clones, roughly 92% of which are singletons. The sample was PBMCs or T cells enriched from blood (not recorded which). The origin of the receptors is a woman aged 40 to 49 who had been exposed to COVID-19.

The CDR3 here is CASSIPNTPGQGAMGQYF. CDR3 DNA sequence: TGTGCCAGTAGTATTCCTAATACACCGGGACAGGGGGCAATGGGGCAGTATTTT. V usage is TRBV19 and J usage is TRBJ2-3, with 12 bases matching TRBD1. J gave up 11 bases and V 3 bases, and 18 bases lay outside the gene matches. CDR1 is LNHDA and CDR2 is SQIVND in the germline V gene (reference sequence). The CDR3 length is 18 residues.

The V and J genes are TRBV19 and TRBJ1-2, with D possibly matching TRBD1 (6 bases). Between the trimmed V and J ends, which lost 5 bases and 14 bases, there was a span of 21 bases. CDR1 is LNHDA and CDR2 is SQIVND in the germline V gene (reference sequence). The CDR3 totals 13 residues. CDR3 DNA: TGTGCCAGTAGTGTCCGACAGGCGGATTATGAGACCTTC. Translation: CASSVRQADYETF.

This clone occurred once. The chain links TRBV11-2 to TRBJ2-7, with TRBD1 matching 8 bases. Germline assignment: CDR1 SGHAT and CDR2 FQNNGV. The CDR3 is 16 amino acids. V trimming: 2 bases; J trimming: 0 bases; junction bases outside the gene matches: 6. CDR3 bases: TGTGCCAGCAGCTTACGCGGGGACAGGTCCTCCTACGAGCAGTACTTC. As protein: CASSLRGDRSSYEQYF. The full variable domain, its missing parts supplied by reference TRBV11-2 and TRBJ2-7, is EAGVAQSPRYKIIEKRQSVAFWCNPISGHATLYWYQQILGQGPKLLIQFQNNGVVDDSQLPKDRFSAERLKGVDSTLKIQPAKLEDSAVYLCASSLRGDRSSYEQYFGPGTRLTVT.

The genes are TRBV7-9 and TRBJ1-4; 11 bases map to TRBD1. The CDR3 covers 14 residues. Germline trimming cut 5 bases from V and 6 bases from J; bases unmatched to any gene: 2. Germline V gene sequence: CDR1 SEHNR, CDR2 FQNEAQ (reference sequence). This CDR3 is CASSADRGHEKLFF. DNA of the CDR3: TGTGCCAGCAGCGCGGACAGGGGGCATGAAAAACTGTTTTTT.

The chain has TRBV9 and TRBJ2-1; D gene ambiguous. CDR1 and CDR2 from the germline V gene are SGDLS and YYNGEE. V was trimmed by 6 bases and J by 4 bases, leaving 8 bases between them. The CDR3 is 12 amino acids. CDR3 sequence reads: CASNSRYNEQFF. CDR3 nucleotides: TGTGCCAGCAACTCGCGATACAATGAGCAGTTCTTC. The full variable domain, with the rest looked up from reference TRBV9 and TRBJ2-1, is DSGVTQTPKHLITATGQRVTLRCSPRSGDLSVYWYQQSLDQGLQFLIQYYNGEERAKGNILERFSAQQFPDLHSELNLSSLELGDSALYFCASNSRYNEQFFGPGTRLTVL.